These 8 T cell receptor beta chains were sequenced from one sample in a study of cytomegalovirus exposure and HLA in healthy donors. This PCR relied on a set of 60 Vbeta primers and 13 Jbeta primers. Clones were read by immunoSEQ multiplex PCR, and TCRdb kept only the in-frame ones, dropping some. Of under 200,000 clones listed, over 70% are singletons. The sample comprised PBMCs. Source of these receptors: a man in his fifties in good health and CMV-seronegative.

The chain couples TRBV7-9 to TRBJ1-2; 7 nucleotides match TRBD1. Germline CDR1 is SEHNR and CDR2 is FQNEAQ (reference sequence). The CDR3 sequence is 12 residues long. V trimming: 7 bases; J trimming: 5 bases; junction bases outside the gene matches: 4. The CDR3 spells CASTEQGYGYTF. CDR3 sequence (DNA): TGTGCCAGCACCGAACAGGGGTATGGCTACACCTTC.

The genes are TRBV30 and TRBJ2-7; 9 bases match TRBD1. Unmatched junction bases numbered 6, after V lost 5 bases and J lost 4 bases. This CDR3 comprises 13 residues. Germline V CDR1 and CDR2: GTSNPN, SVGIG (reference sequence). The CDR3 nucleotides are TGTGCCTGGGGCCGGGACAGGGAATACGAGCAGTACTTC. The encoded protein is CAWGRDREYEQYF. The whole variable domain, remainder taken from reference TRBV30 and TRBJ2-7, is SQTIHQWPATLVQPVGSPLSLECTVEGTSNPNLYWYRQAAGRGLQLLFYSVGIGQISSEVPQNLSASRPQDRQFILSSKKLLLSDSGFYLCAWGRDREYEQYFGPGTRLTVT.

The J gene is TRBJ2-5, the V gene TRBV27; possible D gene TRBD2, 6 bases. Trimming stripped 6 bases from V and 2 bases from J, with 16 bases between. Germline V gives CDR1 MNHEY, CDR2 SMNVEV (reference sequence). This CDR3 contains 15 residues. Written as DNA, the CDR3 is TGTGCCAGCAGAATAGTAGCGGCAACACAAGAGACCCAGTACTTC. Protein product: CASRIVAATQETQYF.

This clone is a singleton in its sample. The chain couples TRBV11-2 to TRBJ2-2; D might be TRBD1 (5 bases). The CDR3 contains 15 residues. Germline V CDR1 and CDR2: SGHAT, FQNNGV. V was pared by 0 bases and J by 5 bases, with 10 bases between. The DNA of the CDR3 is TGTGCCAGCAGCTTAGATAGGGGTCCGACCGGGGAGCTGTTTTTT. This encodes CASSLDRGPTGELFF.

The chain recombines TRBV15 with TRBJ1-3; D remains ambiguous. The CDR3 has 19 amino acids. With 0 bases removed from V and 0 bases from J, the gap between germline ends came to 18 bases. Per the germline V gene, CDR1 is LNHNV and CDR2 is YYDKDF (reference sequence). CDR3 sequence (DNA): TGTGCCACCAGCAGAGATAACAGACCCTCTTTCGTCTCTGGAAACACCATATATTTT. Translated, it gives CATSRDNRPSFVSGNTIYF.

The chain has TRBV29-1 and TRBJ2-1, with TRBD2 as a possible D gene (5 bases). V was pared by 2 bases and J by 6 bases, with 8 bases between. Germline-derived CDR1 and CDR2 are SQVTM and ANQGSEA. The CDR3 spans 12 residues. CDR3 coding DNA: TGCAGCGTTGAACGGGGAATCAATGAGCAGTTCTTC. It specifies CSVERGINEQFF.

The chain couples TRBV2 to TRBJ1-1; D uncertain. Germline V CDR1 and CDR2: SNHLY, FYNNEI. Trimming pared 5 bases from V and 5 bases from J, leaving 6 bases between. The CDR3 loop spans 11 amino acids. The chain's CDR3 is CASSPTTEAFF. The CDR3 DNA is TGTGCCAGCAGTCCAACAACTGAAGCTTTCTTT.

The rearrangement joins TRBV7-9 to TRBJ2-7; 9 bases line up with TRBD1. Germline trimming cut 1 base from V and 2 bases from J; bases unmatched to any gene: 3. The CDR3 is 15 amino acids. Germline V gene sequence: CDR1 SEHNR, CDR2 FQNEAQ (reference sequence). The CDR3 loop reads CASSLVGTGPYEQYF. Here the CDR3 DNA reads TGTGCCAGCAGCTTAGTTGGGACAGGGCCCTACGAGCAGTACTTC.